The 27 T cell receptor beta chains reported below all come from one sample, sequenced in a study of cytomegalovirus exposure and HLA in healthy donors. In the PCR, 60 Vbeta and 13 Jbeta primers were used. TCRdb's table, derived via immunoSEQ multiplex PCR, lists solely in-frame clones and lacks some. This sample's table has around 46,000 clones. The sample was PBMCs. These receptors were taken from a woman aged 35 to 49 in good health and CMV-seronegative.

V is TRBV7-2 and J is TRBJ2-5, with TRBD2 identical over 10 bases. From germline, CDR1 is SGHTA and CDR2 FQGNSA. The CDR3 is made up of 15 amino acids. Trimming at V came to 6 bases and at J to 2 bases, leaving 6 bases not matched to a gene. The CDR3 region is CASSYSGGWQETQYF. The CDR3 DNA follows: TGTGCCAGCAGTTATAGCGGGGGGTGGCAAGAGACCCAGTACTTC.

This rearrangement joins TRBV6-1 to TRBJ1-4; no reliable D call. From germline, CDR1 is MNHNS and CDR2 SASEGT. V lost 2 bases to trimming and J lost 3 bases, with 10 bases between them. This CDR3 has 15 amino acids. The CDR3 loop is CASSEIGNPNEKLFF. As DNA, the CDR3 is TGTGCCAGCAGTGAAATCGGGAATCCTAATGAAAAACTGTTTTTT.

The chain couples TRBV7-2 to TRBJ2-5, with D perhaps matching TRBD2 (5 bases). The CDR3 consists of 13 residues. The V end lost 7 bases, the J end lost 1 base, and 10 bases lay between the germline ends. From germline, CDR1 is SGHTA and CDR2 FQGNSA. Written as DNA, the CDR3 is TGTGCCAGCACCCTCGCGGGCCAAGAGACCCAGTACTTC. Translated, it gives CASTLAGQETQYF.

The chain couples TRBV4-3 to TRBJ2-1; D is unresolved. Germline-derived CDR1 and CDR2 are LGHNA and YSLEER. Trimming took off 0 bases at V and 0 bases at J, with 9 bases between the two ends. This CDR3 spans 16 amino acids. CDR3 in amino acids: CASSQELRSSYNEQFF. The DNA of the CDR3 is TGCGCCAGCAGCCAAGAATTAAGGAGCTCCTACAATGAGCAGTTCTTC.

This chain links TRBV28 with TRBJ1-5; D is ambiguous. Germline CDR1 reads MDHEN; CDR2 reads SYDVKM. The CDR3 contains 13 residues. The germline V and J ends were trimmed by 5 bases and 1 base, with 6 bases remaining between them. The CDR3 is CASSRASNQPQHF. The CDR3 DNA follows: TGTGCCAGCAGTCGAGCGAGCAATCAGCCCCAGCATTTT. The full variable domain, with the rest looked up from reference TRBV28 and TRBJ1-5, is DVKVTQSSRYLVKRTGEKVFLECVQDMDHENMFWYRQDPGLGLRLIYFSYDVKMKEKGDIPEGYSVSREKKERFSLILESASTNQTSMYLCASSRASNQPQHFGDGTRLSIL.

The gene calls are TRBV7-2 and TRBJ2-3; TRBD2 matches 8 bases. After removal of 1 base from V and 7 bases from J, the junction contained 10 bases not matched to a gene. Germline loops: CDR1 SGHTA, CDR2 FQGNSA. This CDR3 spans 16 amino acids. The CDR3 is CASSLVAGGRANTQYF. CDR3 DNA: TGTGCCAGCAGCTTAGTGGCGGGAGGAAGGGCGAATACGCAGTATTTT.

The CDR3 DNA is TGTGCCAGCAGTTTAGGGACTAGCGGGCCAAGCTCCTACGAGCAGTACTTC. It specifies CASSLGTSGPSSYEQYF. This chain links TRBV28 with TRBJ2-5; 12 bases line up with TRBD2. The J call may be mistaken, given a closer DNA end match to TRBJ2-7. Germline assignment: CDR1 MDHEN and CDR2 SYDVKM. This CDR3 is 17 amino acids long.

The CDR3 DNA reads as TGTGCCAGCAGCTTAATGGGAGGTGAAAAACTGTTTTTT. This encodes CASSLMGGEKLFF. The J gene is TRBJ1-4, the V gene TRBV11-2, with D hard to call. The germline gives CDR1 SGHAT, CDR2 FQNNGV. CDR3 size: 13 residues. The V gene lost 2 bases and the J gene lost 7 bases, with 8 bases spanning the gap.

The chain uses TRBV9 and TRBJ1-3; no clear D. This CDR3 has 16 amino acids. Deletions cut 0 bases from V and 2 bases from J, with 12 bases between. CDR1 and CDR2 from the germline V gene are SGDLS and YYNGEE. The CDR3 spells CASSVATQPTGNTIYF. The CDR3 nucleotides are TGTGCCAGCAGCGTAGCTACACAGCCGACTGGAAACACCATATATTTT.

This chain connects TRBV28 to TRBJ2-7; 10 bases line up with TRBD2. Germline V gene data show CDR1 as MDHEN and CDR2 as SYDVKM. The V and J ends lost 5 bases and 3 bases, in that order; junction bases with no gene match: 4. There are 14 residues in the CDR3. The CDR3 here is CASSPTSGIYEQYF. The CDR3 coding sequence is TGTGCCAGCAGTCCTACTAGCGGGATCTACGAGCAGTACTTC.

As DNA, the CDR3 is TGTGCCAGCAGTTTAGTACAGCTACAAGAGACCCAGTACTTC. This translates into CASSLVQLQETQYF. This chain joins TRBV28 and TRBJ2-5; D call uncertain. The CDR3 has 14 amino acids. Germline CDR1 is MDHEN and CDR2 is SYDVKM. Trimming removed 2 bases from V and 2 bases from J, with 9 bases in between.

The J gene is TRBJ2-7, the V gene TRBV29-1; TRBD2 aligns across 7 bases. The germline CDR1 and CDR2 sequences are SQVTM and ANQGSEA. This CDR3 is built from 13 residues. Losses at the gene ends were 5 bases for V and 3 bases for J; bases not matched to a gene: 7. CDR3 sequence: CSVIWAGDYEQYF. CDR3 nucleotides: TGCAGCGTTATTTGGGCGGGGGACTACGAGCAGTACTTC.

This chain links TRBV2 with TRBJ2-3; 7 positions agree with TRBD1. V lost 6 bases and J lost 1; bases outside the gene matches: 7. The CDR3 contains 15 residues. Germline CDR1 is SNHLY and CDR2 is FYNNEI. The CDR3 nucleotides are TGTGCCAGCAGCCTAGGGGGCGCGGGCACAGATACGCAGTATTTT. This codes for CASSLGGAGTDTQYF.

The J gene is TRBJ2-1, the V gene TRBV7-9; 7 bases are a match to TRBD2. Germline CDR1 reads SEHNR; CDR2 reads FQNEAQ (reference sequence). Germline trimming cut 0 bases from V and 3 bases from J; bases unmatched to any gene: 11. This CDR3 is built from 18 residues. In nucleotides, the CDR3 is TGTGCCAGCAGCTTAGCAAGATCTAGCGGAGCTATCTACAATGAGCAGTTCTTC. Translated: CASSLARSSGAIYNEQFF.

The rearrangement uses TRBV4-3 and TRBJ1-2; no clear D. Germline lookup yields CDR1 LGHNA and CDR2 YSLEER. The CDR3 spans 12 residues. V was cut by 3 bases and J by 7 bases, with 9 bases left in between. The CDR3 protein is CASSQGYGGYTF. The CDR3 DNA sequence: TGCGCCAGCAGCCAGGGCTACGGTGGCTACACCTTC.

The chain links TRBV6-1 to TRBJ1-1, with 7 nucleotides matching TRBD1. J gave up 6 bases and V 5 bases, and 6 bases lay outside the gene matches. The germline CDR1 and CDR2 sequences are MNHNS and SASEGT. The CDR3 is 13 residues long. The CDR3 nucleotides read TGTGCCAGCAGTAATAACAGGGGATCTGAAGCTTTCTTT. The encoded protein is CASSNNRGSEAFF.

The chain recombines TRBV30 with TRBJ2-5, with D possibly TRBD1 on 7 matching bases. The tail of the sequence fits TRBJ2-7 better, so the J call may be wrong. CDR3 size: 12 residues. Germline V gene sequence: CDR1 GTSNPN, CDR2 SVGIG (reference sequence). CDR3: CALGRGDNEQYF. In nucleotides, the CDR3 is TGTGCCCTCGGCAGGGGGGATAACGAGCAGTACTTC.

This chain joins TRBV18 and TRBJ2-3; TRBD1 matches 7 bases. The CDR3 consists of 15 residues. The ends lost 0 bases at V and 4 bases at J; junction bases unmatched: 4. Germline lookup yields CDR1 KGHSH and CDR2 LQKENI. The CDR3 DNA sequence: TGTGCCAGCTCACCACCCGACAGGGTCGCAGATACGCAGTATTTT. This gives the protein CASSPPDRVADTQYF.

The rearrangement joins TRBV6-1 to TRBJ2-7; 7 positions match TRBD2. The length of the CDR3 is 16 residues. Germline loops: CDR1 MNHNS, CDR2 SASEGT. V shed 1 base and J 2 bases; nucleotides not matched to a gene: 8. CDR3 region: CASSEGWGGSAYEQYF. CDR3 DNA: TGTGCCAGCAGTGAAGGATGGGGAGGGAGCGCCTACGAGCAGTACTTC.

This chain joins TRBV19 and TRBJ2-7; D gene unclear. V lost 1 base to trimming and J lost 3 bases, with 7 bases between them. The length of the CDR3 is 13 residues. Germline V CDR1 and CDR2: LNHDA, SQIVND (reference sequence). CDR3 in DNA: TGTGCCAGTAGTATAGGGCATGACTACGAGCAGTACTTC. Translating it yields CASSIGHDYEQYF.

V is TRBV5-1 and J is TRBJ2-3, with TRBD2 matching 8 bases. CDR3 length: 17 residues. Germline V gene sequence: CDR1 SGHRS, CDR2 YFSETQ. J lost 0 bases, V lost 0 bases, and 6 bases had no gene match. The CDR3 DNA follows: TGCGCCAGCAGCTTGGCCGGGGGGGGTGCGAGCACAGATACGCAGTATTTT. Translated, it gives CASSLAGGGASTDTQYF.

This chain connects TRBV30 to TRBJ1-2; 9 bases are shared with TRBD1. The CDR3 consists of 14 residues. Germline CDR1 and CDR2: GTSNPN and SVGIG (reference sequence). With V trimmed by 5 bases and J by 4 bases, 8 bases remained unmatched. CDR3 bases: TGTGCCTGGGCCCGGGACAGGGAAGCCTATGGCTACACCTTC. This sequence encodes CAWARDREAYGYTF.

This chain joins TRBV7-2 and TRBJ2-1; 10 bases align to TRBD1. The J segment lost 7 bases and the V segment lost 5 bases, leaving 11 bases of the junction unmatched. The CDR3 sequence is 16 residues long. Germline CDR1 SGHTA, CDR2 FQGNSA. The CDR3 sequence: CASSATRDRGNNEQFF. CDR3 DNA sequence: TGTGCCAGCAGCGCGACCCGGGACAGGGGCAATAATGAGCAGTTCTTC. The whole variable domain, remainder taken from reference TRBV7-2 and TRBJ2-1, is GAGVSQSPSNKVTEKGKDVELRCDPISGHTALYWYRQSLGQGLEFLIYFQGNSAPDKSGLPSDRFSAERTGGSVSTLTIQRTQQEDSAVYLCASSATRDRGNNEQFFGPGTRLTVL.

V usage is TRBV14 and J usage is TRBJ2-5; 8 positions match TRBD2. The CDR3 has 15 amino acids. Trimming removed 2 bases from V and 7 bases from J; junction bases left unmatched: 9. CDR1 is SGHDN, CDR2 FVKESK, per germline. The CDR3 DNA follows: TGTGCCAGCAGCCAACAAGCGGGAGCCCAGGGGACCCAGTACTTC. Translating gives CASSQQAGAQGTQYF. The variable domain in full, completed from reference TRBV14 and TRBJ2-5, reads EAGVTQFPSHSVIEKGQTVTLRCDPISGHDNLYWYRRVMGKEIKFLLHFVKESKQDESGMPNNRFLAERTGGTYSTLKVQPAELEDSGVYFCASSQQAGAQGTQYFGPGTRLLVL.

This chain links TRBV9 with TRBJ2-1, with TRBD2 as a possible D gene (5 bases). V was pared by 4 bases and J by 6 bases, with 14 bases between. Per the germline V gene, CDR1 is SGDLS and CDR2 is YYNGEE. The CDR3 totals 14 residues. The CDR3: CASSPLGSRNEQFF. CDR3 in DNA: TGTGCCAGCAGCCCCCTAGGGAGTCGCAATGAGCAGTTCTTC.

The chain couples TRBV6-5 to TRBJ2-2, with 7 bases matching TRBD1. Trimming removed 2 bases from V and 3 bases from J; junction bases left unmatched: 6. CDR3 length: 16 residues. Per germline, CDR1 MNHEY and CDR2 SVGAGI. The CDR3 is CASSYPIQGYTGELFF. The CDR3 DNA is TGTGCCAGCAGTTACCCAATACAGGGGTACACCGGGGAGCTGTTTTTT.

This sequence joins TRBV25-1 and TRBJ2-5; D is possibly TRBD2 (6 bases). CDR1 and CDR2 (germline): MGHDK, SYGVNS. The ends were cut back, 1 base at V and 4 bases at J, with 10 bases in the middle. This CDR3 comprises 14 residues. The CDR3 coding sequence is TGTGCCAGCAGTGAATGGAGGGTAGGAGAGACCCAGTACTTC. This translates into CASSEWRVGETQYF.